The clone carrying this TCR beta chain was counted at least ten times. The data stem from a study of T-cell reconstitution after alpha-beta-depleted transplantation in children. Preparation of the TCRbeta library was carried out with unique molecular identifiers. TCRdb redid the calling of the PCR reads with MiXCR, one entry per CDR3 protein. Found here are 500,000 or so distinct CDR3 sequences, approximately 29% of them singletons; the top ten hold around 2.5%. Germline values: CDR1 SQVTM, CDR2 ANQGSEA. The CDR3 loop spans 14 amino acids. Trimming cost V 6 bases and J 0 bases, with 12 bases left between them.

The TCR comes from a human donor who donated a stem cell graft to a child with aplastic anemia. Material: PBMCs from the stem cell graft donor, obtained from the stem cell graft. The rearrangement uses TRBV29-1 and TRBJ2-1; D is possibly TRBD2 (5 bases). The CDR3 DNA reads as TGCAGCGTCCGGACTCTTCCCTCCTACAATGAGCAGTTCTTC. Its protein product is CSVRTLPSYNEQFF.